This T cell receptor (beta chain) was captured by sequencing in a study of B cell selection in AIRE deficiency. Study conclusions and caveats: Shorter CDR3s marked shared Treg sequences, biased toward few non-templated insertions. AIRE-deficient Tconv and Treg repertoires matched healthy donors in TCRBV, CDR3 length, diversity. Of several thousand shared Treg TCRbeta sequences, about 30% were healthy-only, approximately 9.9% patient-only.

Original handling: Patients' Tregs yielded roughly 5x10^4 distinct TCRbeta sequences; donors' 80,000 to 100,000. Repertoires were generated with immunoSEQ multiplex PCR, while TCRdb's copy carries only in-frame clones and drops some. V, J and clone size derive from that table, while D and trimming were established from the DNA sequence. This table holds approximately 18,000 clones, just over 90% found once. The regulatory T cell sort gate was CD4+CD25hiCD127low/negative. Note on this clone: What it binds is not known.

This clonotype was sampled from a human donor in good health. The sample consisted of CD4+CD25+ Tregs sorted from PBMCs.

The CDR3 DNA sequence: TGTGCCAGCAGCCAAGATGAGGGGGCGTCTGGAAACACCATATATTTT. Protein: CASSQDEGASGNTIYF. The chain is built from TRBV4-2 and TRBJ1-3, with TRBD1 matching over 7 bases. Losses at the gene ends were 0 bases for V and 1 base for J; bases not matched to a gene: 3. Germline assignment: CDR1 LGHNA and CDR2 YNFKEQ. The CDR3 runs 16 residues.